These 13 T cell receptor beta chains were sequenced from one sample in a study of blood T cell repertoires in COVID-19. Sequenced by immunoSEQ multiplex PCR; TCRdb stores in-frame clones only, minus some. The sample holds over 100,000 clones, roughly 78% seen once. Sequencing was carried out using peripheral blood. The receptor source for this set is a man aged 55 to 70 with active or convalescent COVID-19.

This clone was counted between two and nine times. The chain joins TRBV10-1 to TRBJ1-1; D is perhaps TRBD1 (5 bases). V was cut by 3 bases and J by 2 bases, with 7 bases left in between. The CDR3 is 13 residues long. CDR1 is WNHNN and CDR2 is SYGVQD in the germline V gene (reference sequence). CDR3 loop: CASSDQGNTEAFF. Written as DNA, the CDR3 is TGCGCCAGCAGTGACCAGGGCAACACTGAAGCTTTCTTT.

This chain joins TRBV15 and TRBJ2-7, with D perhaps TRBD2 (5 bases). This CDR3 comprises 14 residues. Germline V CDR1 and CDR2: LNHNV, YYDKDF (reference sequence). Trimming took 1 base from V and 0 from J, leaving 7 bases between them. The CDR3 spells CATSRGGSSYEQYF. CDR3 nucleotide sequence: TGTGCCACCAGCAGAGGAGGGAGCTCCTACGAGCAGTACTTC.

The V and J genes are TRBV7-8 and TRBJ2-7; TRBD1 matches 11 bases. Germline V gene sequence: CDR1 SGHVS, CDR2 FQNEAQ. Trimming at V came to 5 bases and at J to 1 base, leaving 4 bases not matched to a gene. CDR3 length equals 15 residues. The CDR3 bases are TGTGCCAGCAGCGCAGGACAGGGGGCTTCCTACGAGCAGTACTTC. Amino acid sequence: CASSAGQGASYEQYF. The full variable domain, with the rest looked up from reference TRBV7-8 and TRBJ2-7, is GAGVSQSPRYKVAKRGQDVALRCDPISGHVSLFWYQQALGQGPEFLTYFQNEAQLDKSGLPSDRFFAERPEGSVSTLKIQRTQQEDSAVYLCASSAGQGASYEQYFGPGTRLTVT.

V gene TRBV7-6 combines with J gene TRBJ2-5, with 9 bases identical to TRBD2. Germline loops: CDR1 SGHVS, CDR2 FNYEAQ. J lost 5 bases, V lost 5 bases, and 12 bases had no gene match. The CDR3 is 16 amino acids. CDR3 sequence reads: CASSPIAASGVETQYF. CDR3 sequence (DNA): TGTGCCAGCAGCCCGATCGCCGCTAGCGGGGTGGAGACCCAGTACTTC.

This clone was seen only a few times. CDR3 residues: CASSRQVGGNQPQHF. CDR3 bases: TGTGCCAGCAGCCGACAGGTCGGAGGCAATCAGCCCCAGCATTTT. V usage is TRBV28 and J usage is TRBJ1-5, with D possibly TRBD1 on 6 matching bases. V lost 6 bases and J 2 bases, leaving 14 bases between the germline ends. CDR1 and CDR2 (germline): MDHEN, SYDVKM. The CDR3 extends over 15 amino acids.

This chain links TRBV4-3 with TRBJ2-7; 8 nucleotides match TRBD2. The CDR3 has 17 amino acids. Trimming took 4 bases from V and 7 from J; bases not matched to a gene: 18. CDR1 is LGHNA, CDR2 YSLEER, per germline. The CDR3 DNA is TGCGCCAGCAGCCCCGATCCATCGGGAGGGAGCAATGTAGAGCAGTACTTC. Protein: CASSPDPSGGSNVEQYF.

The V call is TRBV5-1, the J call TRBJ2-7, with 9 bases fitting TRBD1. Trimming removed 0 bases from V and 2 bases from J; junction bases left unmatched: 3. Germline lookup yields CDR1 SGHRS and CDR2 YFSETQ. This CDR3 is built from 15 residues. In DNA form, the CDR3 reads TGCGCCAGCAGCTTGGGTGGACAGGGGACCTACGAGCAGTACTTC. It yields the protein CASSLGGQGTYEQYF.

This clone has a handful of counts. This chain uses TRBV13 with TRBJ2-5; 7 bases map to TRBD1. Germline V lookup: CDR1 PRHDT, CDR2 FYEKMQ (reference sequence). V lost 4 bases and J lost 1; bases outside the gene matches: 3. This CDR3 contains 14 residues. The CDR3 DNA sequence: TGTGCCAGCAGCTCCTGGACAGGCCAAGAGACCCAGTACTTC. It translates to CASSSWTGQETQYF.

V and J are TRBV6-5 and TRBJ2-1; 7 bases line up with TRBD2. Germline V gene lookup returns CDR1 MNHEY and CDR2 SVGAGI. This CDR3 comprises 16 residues. V shed 4 bases, J shed 4 bases, and the junction held 10 bases outside the gene matches. The CDR3 sequence is CASSSTTSSSYNEQFF. The CDR3, as DNA: TGTGCCAGCAGTTCCACGACTAGCTCATCTTACAATGAGCAGTTCTTC.

This clone was counted a single time. The chain recombines TRBV4-3 with TRBJ2-7; TRBD2 matches 7 bases. The CDR3 runs 13 residues. After removal of 0 bases from V and 9 bases from J, the junction contained 5 bases not matched to a gene. CDR1 and CDR2 (germline): LGHNA, YSLEER. The CDR3 region is CASSQDKGLPQYF. The CDR3, as DNA: TGCGCCAGCAGCCAAGATAAGGGACTACCGCAGTACTTC.

This chain links TRBV30 with TRBJ2-7; 11 nucleotides align to TRBD1. Germline V gene lookup returns CDR1 GTSNPN and CDR2 SVGIG (reference sequence). The CDR3 totals 14 residues. The J segment lost 7 bases and the V segment lost 2 bases, leaving 7 bases of the junction unmatched. CDR3 in amino acids: CAWSTGQGAKEQYF. CDR3 bases: TGTGCCTGGAGTACCGGACAGGGGGCGAAGGAGCAGTACTTC.

This clone was picked up a small number of times. This chain joins TRBV20-1 and TRBJ2-3; 9 bases line up with TRBD2. The V and J ends lost 3 bases and 1 base, in that order; junction bases with no gene match: 2. The length of the CDR3 is 14 residues. Germline CDR1 reads DFQATT; CDR2 reads SNEGSKA (reference sequence). For the CDR3, the DNA is TGCAGTGCTAGTAGGACTAGCGGCACAGATACGCAGTATTTT. Residues: CSASRTSGTDTQYF.

V gene TRBV5-1 combines with J gene TRBJ2-3; D unresolved. V was cut by 0 bases and J by 3 bases, with 11 bases left in between. The CDR3 sequence is 15 residues long. Germline CDR1 and CDR2: SGHRS and YFSETQ. CDR3 amino acids: CASSLELAVTDTQYF. For the CDR3, the DNA is TGCGCCAGCAGCTTGGAACTGGCGGTAACAGATACGCAGTATTTT.